This TCR beta chain was profiled in a study of cytomegalovirus exposure and HLA in healthy donors. PCR involved 60 Vbeta and 13 Jbeta primers. Produced via immunoSEQ multiplex PCR; TCRdb's table is partial and in-frame only. Here the sample spans over 100,000 clones, around 10% being singletons. In germline, CDR1 is LNHNV, CDR2 YYDKDF (reference sequence). CDR3 size: 15 residues. The V and J ends lost 0 bases and 1 base respectively, with 9 bases between them. The chain links TRBV15 to TRBJ1-2; TRBD1 might be the D (5 bases). The clonotype originates from a woman between 40 and 55 years old in good health and CMV-seropositive. The sample was PBMCs. The CDR3: CATSRDLGGNYGYTF. The DNA for the CDR3 is TGTGCCACCAGCAGAGATCTGGGGGGTAACTATGGCTACACCTTC.